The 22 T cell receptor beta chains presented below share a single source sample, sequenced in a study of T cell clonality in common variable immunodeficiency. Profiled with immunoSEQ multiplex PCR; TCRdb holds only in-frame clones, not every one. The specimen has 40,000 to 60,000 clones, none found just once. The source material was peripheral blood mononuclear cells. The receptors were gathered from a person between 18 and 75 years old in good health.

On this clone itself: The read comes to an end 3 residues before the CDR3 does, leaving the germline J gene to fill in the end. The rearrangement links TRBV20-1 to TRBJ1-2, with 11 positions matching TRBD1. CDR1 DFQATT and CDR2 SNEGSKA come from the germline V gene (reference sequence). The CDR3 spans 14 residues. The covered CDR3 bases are TGCAGTGCTAAGGACAGGGGGCAGTTTCGCGGC. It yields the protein CSAKDRGQFRG. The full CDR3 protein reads CSAKDRGQFRGYTF.

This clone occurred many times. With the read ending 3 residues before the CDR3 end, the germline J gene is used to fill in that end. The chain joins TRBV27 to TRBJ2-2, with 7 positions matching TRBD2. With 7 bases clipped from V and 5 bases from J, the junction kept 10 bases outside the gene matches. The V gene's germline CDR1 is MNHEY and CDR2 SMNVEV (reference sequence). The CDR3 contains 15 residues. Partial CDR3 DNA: TGTGCCAGCAAATGGGGGGGAGTAAGGACCGGGGAG. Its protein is CASKWGGVRTGE. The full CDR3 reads CASKWGGVRTGELFF.

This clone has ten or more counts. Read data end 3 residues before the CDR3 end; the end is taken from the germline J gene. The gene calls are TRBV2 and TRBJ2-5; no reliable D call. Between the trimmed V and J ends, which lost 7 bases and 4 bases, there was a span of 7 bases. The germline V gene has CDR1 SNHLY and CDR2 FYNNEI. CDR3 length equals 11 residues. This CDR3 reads CASKYGETQYF. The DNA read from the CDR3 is TGTGCCAGCAAGTACGGAGAGACC.

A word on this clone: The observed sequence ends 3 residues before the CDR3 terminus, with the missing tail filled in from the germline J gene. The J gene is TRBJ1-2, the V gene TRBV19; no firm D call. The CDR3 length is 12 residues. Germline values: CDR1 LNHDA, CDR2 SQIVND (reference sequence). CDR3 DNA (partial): TGTGCCAGTAGTATAACTAGCGGACCC. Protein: CASSITSGP. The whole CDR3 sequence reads CASSITSGPYTF. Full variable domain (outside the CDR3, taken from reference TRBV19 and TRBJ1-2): DGGITQSPKYLFRKEGQNVTLSCEQNLNHDAMYWYRQDPGQGLRLIYYSQIVNDFQKGDIAEGYSVSREKKESFPLTVTSAQKNPTAFYLCASSITSGPYTFGSGTRLTVV.

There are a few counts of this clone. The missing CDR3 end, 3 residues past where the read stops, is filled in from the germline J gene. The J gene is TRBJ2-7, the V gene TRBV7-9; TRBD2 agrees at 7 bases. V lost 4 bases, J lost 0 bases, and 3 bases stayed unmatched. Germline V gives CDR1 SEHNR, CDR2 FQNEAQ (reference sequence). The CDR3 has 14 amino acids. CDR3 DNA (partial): TGTGCCAGCAGCTCGAGCGGGAACTCCTACGAG. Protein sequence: CASSSSGNSYE. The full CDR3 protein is CASSSSGNSYEQYF.

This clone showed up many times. The CDR3 protein is CASSTGDWEETQYF. Incomplete CDR3 DNA: TGTGCCAGTAGTACCGGGGACTGGGAAGAGACC. The J gene is TRBJ2-5, the V gene TRBV19; D perhaps matches TRBD2 (6 bases). Read coverage stops 3 residues before the CDR3 terminus; the germline J gene supplies the remainder. CDR3 size: 14 residues. Looked up from germline, CDR1 is LNHDA and CDR2 is SQIVND (reference sequence). Trimming took 4 bases from V and 3 from J, leaving 12 bases between them.

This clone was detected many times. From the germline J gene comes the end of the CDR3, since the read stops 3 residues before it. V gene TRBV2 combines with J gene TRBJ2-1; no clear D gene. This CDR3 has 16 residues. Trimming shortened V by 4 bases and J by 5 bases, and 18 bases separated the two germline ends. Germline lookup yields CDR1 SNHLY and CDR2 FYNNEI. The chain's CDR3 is CASSVSPSELDNEQFF. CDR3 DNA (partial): TGTGCCAGCAGTGTAAGCCCATCCGAGTTGGACAATGAG.

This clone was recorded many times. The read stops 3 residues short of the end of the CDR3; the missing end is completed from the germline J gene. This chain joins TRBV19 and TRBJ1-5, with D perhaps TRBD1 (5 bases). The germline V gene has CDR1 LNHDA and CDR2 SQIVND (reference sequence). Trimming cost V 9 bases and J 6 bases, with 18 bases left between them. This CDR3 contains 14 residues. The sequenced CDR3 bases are TGTGCCAGCCAAGGCAGGGTGGGGATTCAGCCC. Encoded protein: CASQGRVGIQP. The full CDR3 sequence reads CASQGRVGIQPQHF.

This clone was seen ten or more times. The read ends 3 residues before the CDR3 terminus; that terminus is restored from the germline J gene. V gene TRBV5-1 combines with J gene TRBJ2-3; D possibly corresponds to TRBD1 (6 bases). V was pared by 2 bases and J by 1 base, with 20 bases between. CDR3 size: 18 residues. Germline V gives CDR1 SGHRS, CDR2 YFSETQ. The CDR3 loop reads CASSFRGEGNGRTDTQYF. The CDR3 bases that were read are TGCGCCAGCAGCTTCAGGGGAGAGGGAAACGGACGCACAGATACG. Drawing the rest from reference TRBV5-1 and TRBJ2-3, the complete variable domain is KAGVTQTPRYLIKTRGQQVTLSCSPISGHRSVSWYQQTPGQGLQFLFEYFSETQRNKGNFPGRFSGRQFSNSRSEMNVSTLELGDSALYLCASSFRGEGNGRTDTQYFGPGTRLTVL.

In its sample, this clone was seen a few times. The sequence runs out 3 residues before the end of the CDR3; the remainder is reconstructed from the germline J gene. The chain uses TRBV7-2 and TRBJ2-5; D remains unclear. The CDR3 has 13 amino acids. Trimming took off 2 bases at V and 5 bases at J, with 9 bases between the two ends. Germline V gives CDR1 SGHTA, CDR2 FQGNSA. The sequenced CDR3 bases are TGTGCCAGCAGCTTAATGATTGCGGAGACC. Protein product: CASSLMIAET. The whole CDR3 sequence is CASSLMIAETQYF.

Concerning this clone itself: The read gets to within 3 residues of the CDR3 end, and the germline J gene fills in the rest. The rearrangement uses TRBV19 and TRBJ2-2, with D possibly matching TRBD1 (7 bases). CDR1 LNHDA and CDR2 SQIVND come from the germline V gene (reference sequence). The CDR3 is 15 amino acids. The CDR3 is CASTQRGRTNEKLFF. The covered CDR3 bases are TGTGCCAGTACCCAGAGGGGGCGGACTAATGAAAAG.

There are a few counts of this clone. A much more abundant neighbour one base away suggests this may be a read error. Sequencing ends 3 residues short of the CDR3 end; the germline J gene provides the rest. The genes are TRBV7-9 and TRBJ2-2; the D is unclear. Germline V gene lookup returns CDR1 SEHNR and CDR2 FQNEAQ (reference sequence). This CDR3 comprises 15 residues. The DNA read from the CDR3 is TGTGCCAGCAGAGGATACCGAGACGCGGAAGAAAAG. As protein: CASRGYRDAEEK. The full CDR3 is CASRGYRDAEEKLFF.

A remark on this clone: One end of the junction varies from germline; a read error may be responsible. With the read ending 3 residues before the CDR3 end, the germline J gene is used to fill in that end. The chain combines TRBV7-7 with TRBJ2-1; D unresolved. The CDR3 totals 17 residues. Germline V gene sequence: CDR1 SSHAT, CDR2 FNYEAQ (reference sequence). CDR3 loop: CASSLLSLPLFCNEQFF. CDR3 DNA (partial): TGTGCTAGCAGCCTCTTGAGCCTTCCCCTGTTCTGCAATGAG. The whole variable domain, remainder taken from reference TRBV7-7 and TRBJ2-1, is GAGVSQSPRYKVTKRGQDVTLRCDPISSHATLYWYQQALGQGPEFLTYFNYEAQPDKSGLPSDRFSAERPEGSISTLTIQRTEQRDSAMYRCASSLLSLPLFCNEQFFGPGTRLTVL.

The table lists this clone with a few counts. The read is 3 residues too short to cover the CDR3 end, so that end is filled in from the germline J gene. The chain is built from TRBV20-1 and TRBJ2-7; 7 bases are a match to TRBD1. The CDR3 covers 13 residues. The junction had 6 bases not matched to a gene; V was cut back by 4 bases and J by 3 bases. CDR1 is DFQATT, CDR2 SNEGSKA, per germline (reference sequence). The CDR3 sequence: CSATDRTLYEQYF. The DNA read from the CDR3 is TGCAGTGCTACGGACAGGACCCTCTACGAG.

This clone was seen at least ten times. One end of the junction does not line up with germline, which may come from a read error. The DNA read from the CDR3 is TGCGCCAGCAGCCAAGACTCAGGGGGGGAAAAA. This sequence encodes CASSQDSGGEK. The whole CDR3 protein reads CASSQDSGGEKLFF. The chain combines TRBV4-2 with TRBJ1-4, with TRBD1 matching over 7 bases. The CDR3 goes on 3 residues after the read ends, and that part is filled in from the germline J gene. This CDR3 is 14 amino acids long. Per the germline V gene, CDR1 is LGHNA and CDR2 is YNFKEQ.

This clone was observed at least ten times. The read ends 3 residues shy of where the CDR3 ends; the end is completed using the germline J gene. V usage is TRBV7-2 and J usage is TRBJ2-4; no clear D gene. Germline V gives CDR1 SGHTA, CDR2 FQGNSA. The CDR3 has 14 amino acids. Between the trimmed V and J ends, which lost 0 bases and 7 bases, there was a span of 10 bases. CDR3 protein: CASSLASAPNIQYF. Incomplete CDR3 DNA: TGTGCCAGCAGCTTAGCAAGCGCTCCCAACATT.

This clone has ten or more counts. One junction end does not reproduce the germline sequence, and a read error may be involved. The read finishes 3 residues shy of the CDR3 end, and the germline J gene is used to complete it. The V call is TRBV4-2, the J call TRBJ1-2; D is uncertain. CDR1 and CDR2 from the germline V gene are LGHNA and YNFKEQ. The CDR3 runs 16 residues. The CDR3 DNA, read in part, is TGCGCCAGCAGCCAAGATCCGTCCGGACTGTACTATGGC. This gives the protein CASSQDPSGLYYG. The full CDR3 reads CASSQDPSGLYYGYTF.

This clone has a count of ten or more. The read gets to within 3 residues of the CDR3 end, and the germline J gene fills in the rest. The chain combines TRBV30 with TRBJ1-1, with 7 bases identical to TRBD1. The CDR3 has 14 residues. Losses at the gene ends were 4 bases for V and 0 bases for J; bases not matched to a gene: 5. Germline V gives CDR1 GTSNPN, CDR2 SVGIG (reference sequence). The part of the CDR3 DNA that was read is TGTGCCTGGAACCCGGGGACAGTGAACACTGAA. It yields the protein CAWNPGTVNTE. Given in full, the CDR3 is CAWNPGTVNTEAFF.

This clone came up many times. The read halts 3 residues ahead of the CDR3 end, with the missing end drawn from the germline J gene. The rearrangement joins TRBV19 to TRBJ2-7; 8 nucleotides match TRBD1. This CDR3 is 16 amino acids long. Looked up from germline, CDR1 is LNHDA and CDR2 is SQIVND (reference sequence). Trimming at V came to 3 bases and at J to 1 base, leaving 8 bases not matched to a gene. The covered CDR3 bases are TGTGCCAGTAGTATTAGAGGACAGGGAGTATCCTACGAG. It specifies CASSIRGQGVSYE. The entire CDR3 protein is CASSIRGQGVSYEQYF.

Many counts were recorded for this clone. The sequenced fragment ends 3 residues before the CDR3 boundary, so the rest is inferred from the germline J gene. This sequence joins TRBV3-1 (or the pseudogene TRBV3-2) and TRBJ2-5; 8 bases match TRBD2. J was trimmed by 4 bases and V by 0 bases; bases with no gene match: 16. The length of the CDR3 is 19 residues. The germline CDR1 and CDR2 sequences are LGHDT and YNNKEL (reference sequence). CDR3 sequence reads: CASSQDRRRGARVGETQYF. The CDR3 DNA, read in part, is TGTGCCAGCAGCCAAGATCGAAGGCGGGGGGCGCGAGTAGGAGAGACC.

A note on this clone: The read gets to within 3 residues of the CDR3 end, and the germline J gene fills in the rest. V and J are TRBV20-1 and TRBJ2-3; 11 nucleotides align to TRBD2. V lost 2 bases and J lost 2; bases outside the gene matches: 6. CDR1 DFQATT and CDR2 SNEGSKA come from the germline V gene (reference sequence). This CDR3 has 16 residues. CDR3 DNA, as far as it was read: TGCAGTGCTAGAATAGCGGGGGGGCGGTCCACAGATACG. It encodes CSARIAGGRSTDT. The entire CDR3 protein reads CSARIAGGRSTDTQYF.

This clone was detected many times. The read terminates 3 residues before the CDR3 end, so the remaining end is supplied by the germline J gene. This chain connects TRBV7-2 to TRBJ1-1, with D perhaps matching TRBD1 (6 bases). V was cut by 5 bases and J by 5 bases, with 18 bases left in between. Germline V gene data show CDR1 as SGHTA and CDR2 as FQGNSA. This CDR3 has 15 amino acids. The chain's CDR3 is CASSESTGAFTEAFF. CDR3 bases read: TGTGCCAGCAGCGAATCGACAGGCGCCTTTACTGAA.